A selection of T cell receptor beta chains follows, all from one sample in a study of siplizumab effects on memory and regulatory T cells. The data were produced by immunoSEQ multiplex PCR, yet TCRdb's version contains in-frame clones alone and is incomplete. The sample holds approximately 100,000 clones, 93% seen once. Sequenced material: Tregs sorted from blood. Receptors were obtained from a human donor in good health. Both conserved end residues are part of each CDR3.

j_call,v_call,cdr3_aa
TRBJ1-4,TRBV15,CATSKGVEKLFF
TRBJ2-1,TRBV7-8,CASSLSGKIYNEQFF
TRBJ2-1,TRBV5-1,CASSPGTSGGNSYNEQFF
TRBJ2-5,TRBV2,CASSAGLAGRETQYF
TRBJ1-2,TRBV5-6,CASSLTAGFYGYTF
TRBJ2-1,TRBV18,CASSTLAGSYNEQFF
TRBJ2-5,TRBV7-6,CASSPRDRGRETQYF
TRBJ1-3,TRBV19,CASSYTGAGNTIYF
TRBJ1-1,TRBV6-1,CASSEDMTGGLRSEAFF
TRBJ2-2,TRBV12-5,CASGFPGLAGGRTGELFF
TRBJ1-3,TRBV12-1,CASSLALSLLSGNTIYF
TRBJ1-3,TRBV5-1,CASSSRTGTGNTIYF